This TCR beta chain was recorded in a study of blood T cell repertoires in COVID-19. Across the study: From T cells, B-cell-depleted T cells, or PBMCs came the material, which was cDNA or gDNA.

Method: immunoSEQ multiplex PCR; TCRdb's copy keeps in-frame clones and lacks some. This table has some 380,000 clones, more than 70% appearing once. This CDR3 has 13 residues. Trimming pared 2 bases from V and 5 bases from J, leaving 10 bases between. The germline gives CDR1 SGHRS, CDR2 YFSETQ. Concerning this clone: In the same sample, other DNA sequences code for this CDR3.

Source material: PBMCs or T cells enriched from blood (not recorded which). The chain carries TRBV5-1 and TRBJ1-2; D may be TRBD1 (6 bases). This clonotype was sampled from a man between 25 and 39 years old who had recovered from COVID-19. CDR3 coding DNA: TGCGCCAGCAGCTTATCGCAGGGGTATGGCTACACCTTC. Protein: CASSLSQGYGYTF.